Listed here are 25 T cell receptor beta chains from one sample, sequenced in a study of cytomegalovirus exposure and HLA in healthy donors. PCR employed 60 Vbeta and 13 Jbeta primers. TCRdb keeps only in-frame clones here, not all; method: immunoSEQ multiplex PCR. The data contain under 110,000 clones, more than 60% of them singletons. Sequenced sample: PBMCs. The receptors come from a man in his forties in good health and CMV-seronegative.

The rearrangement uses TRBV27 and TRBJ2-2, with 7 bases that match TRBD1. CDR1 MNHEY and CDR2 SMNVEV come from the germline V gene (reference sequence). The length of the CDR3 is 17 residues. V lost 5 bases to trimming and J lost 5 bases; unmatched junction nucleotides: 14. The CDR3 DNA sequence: TGTGCCAGCAGTCCGACCTCGACAGGGCTCGAGACCGGGGAGCTGTTTTTT. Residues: CASSPTSTGLETGELFF.

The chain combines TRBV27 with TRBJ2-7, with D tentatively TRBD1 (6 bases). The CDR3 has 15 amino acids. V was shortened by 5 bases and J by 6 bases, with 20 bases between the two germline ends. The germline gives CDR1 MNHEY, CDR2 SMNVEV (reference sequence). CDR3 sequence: CASSAERGLRFEQYF. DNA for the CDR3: TGTGCCAGCAGTGCGGAAAGGGGGTTGCGGTTCGAGCAGTACTTC.

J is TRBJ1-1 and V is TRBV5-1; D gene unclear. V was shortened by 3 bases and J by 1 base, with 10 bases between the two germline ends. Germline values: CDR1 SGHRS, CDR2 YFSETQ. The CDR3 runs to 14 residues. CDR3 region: CASSSRPGNTEAFF. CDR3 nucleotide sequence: TGCGCCAGCAGCTCTCGACCGGGGAACACTGAAGCTTTCTTT.

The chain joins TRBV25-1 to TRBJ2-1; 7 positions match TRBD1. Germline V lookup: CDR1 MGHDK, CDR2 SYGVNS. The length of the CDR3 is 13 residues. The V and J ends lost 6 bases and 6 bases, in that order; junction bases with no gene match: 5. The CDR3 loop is CASRTGLGNEQFF. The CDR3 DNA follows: TGTGCCAGCAGGACAGGGTTGGGCAATGAGCAGTTCTTC.

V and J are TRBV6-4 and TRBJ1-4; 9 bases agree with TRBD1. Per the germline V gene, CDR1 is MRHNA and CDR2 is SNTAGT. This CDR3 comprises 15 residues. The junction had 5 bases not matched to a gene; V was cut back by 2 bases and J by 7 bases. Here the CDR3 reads CASSDPDRGGEKLFF. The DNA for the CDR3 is TGTGCCAGCAGTGACCCGGACAGGGGCGGTGAAAAACTGTTTTTT.

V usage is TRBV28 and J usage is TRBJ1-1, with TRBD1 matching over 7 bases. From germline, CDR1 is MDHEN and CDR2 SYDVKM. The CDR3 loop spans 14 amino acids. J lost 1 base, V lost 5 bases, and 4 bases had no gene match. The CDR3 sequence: CASSPTGRNTEAFF. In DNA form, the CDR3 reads TGTGCCAGCAGTCCGACAGGGCGGAACACTGAAGCTTTCTTT.

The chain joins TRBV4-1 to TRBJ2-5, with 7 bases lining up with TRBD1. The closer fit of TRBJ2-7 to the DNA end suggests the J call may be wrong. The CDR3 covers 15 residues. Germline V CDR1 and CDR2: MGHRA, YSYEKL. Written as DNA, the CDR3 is TGCGCCAGCAGCCAACCTGACAGGGAGTCAGGCGAGCAGTACTTC. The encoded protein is CASSQPDRESGEQYF.

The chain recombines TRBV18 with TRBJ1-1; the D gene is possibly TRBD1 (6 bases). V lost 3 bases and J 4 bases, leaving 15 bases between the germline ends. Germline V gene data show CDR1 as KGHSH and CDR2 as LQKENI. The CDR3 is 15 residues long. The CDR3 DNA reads TGTGCCAGCTCACCTTCTACAGGGTTGGGCACTGAAGCTTTCTTT. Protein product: CASSPSTGLGTEAFF. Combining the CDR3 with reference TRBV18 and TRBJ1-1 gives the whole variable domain NAGVMQNPRHLVRRRGQEARLRCSPMKGHSHVYWYRQLPEEGLKFMVYLQKENIIDESGMPKERFSAEFPKEGPSILRIQQVVRGDSAAYFCASSPSTGLGTEAFFGQGTRLTVV.

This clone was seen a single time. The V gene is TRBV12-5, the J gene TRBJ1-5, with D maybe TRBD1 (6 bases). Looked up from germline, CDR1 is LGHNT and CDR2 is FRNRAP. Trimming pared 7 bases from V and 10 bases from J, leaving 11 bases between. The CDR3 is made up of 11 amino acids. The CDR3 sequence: CASAQGGPQHF. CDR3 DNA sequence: TGTGCTAGTGCCCAAGGGGGTCCCCAGCATTTT.

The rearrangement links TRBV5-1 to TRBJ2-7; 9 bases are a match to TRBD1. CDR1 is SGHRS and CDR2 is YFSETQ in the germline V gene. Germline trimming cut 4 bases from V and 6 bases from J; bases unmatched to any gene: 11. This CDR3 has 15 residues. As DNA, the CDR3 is TGCGCCAGCAGCCCGGGGACAGGGTTTTTTTCCGAGCAGTACTTC. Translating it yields CASSPGTGFFSEQYF.

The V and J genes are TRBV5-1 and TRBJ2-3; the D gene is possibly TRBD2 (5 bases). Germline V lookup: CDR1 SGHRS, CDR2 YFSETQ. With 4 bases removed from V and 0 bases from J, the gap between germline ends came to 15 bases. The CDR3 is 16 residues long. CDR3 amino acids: CASSPRPTGSTDTQYF. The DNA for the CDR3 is TGCGCCAGCAGCCCGCGACCTACGGGGAGCACAGATACGCAGTATTTT.

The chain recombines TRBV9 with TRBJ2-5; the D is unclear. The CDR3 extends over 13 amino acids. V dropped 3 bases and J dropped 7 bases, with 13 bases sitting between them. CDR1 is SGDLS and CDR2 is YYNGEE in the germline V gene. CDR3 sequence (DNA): TGTGCCAGCAGCGCCCGGGTCGGCGGGACCCAGTACTTC. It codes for CASSARVGGTQYF.

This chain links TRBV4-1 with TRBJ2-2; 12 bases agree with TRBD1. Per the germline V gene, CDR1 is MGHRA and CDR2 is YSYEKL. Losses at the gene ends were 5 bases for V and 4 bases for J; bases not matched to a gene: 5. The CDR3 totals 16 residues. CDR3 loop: CASSKGQGAGTGELFF. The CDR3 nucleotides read TGCGCCAGCAGCAAGGGACAGGGGGCTGGCACCGGGGAGCTGTTTTTT.

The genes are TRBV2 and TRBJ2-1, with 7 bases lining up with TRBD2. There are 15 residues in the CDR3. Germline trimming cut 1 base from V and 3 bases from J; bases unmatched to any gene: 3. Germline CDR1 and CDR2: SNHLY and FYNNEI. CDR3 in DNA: TGTGCCAGCAGTGAAGAGGCTAGCGGCTACAATGAGCAGTTCTTC. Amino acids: CASSEEASGYNEQFF.

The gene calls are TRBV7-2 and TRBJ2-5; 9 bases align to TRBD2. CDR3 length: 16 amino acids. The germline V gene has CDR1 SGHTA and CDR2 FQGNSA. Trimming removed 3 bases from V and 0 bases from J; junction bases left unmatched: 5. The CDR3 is CASSFGSGGHQETQYF. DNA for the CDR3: TGTGCCAGCAGCTTCGGGAGCGGGGGGCACCAAGAGACCCAGTACTTC.

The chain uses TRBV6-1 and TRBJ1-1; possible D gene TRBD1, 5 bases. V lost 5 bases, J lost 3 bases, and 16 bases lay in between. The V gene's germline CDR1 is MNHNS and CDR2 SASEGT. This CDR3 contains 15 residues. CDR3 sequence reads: CASSKGPGRDTEAFF. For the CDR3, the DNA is TGTGCCAGCAGTAAGGGCCCAGGGAGGGACACTGAAGCTTTCTTT.

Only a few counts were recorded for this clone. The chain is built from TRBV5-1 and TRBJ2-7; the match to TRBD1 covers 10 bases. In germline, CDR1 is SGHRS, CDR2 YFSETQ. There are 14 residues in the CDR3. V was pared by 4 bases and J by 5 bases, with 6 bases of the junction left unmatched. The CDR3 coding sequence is TGCGCCAGCAGCATACGGACAGGGGGGGACGAGCAGTACTTC. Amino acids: CASSIRTGGDEQYF.

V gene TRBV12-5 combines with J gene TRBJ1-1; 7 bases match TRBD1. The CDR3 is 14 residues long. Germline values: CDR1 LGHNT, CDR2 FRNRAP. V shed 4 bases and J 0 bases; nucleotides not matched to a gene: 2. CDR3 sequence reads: CASGSTGLNTEAFF. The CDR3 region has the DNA TGTGCTAGTGGTTCGACAGGGCTGAACACTGAAGCTTTCTTT. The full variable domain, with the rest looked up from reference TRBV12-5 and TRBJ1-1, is DARVTQTPRHKVTEMGQEVTMRCQPILGHNTVFWYRQTMMQGLELLAYFRNRAPLDDSGMPKDRFSAEMPDATLATLKIQPSEPRDSAVYFCASGSTGLNTEAFFGQGTRLTVV.

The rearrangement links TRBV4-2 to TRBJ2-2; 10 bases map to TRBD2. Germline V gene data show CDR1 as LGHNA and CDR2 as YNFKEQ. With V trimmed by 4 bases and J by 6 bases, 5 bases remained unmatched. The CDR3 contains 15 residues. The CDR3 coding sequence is TGTGCCAGCAGCCCGGAGCGGGGGGGCTCCGGGGAGCTGTTTTTT. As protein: CASSPERGGSGELFF.

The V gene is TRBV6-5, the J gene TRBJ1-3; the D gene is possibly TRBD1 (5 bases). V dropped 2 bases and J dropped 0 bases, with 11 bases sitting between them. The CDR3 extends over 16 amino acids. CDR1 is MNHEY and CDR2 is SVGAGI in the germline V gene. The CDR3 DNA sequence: TGTGCCAGCAGTTACGGGGACTCCCCCTCTGGAAACACCATATATTTT. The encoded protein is CASSYGDSPSGNTIYF.

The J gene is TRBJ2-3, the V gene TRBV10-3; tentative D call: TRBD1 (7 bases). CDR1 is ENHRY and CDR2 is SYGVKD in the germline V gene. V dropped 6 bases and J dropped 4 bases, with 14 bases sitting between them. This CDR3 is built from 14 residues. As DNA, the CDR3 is TGTGCCATCAGCCGACAGGGAGGCGCAGATACGCAGTATTTT. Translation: CAISRQGGADTQYF.

CDR3 sequence (DNA): TGCGCCAGCAGCTTGGGTAGTGCCTTGCCTCAAGGCTACACCTTC. It specifies CASSLGSALPQGYTF. The chain links TRBV5-1 to TRBJ1-2; no definite D call. Germline V gene data show CDR1 as SGHRS and CDR2 as YFSETQ. The CDR3 length is 15 residues. V was pared by 0 bases and J by 8 bases, with 17 bases between.

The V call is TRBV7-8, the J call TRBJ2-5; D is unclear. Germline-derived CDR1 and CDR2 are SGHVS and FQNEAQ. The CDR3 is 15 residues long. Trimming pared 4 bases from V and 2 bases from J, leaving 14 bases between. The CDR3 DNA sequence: TGTGCCAGCAGCTGGATACCTAGATCTCAAGAGACCCAGTACTTC. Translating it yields CASSWIPRSQETQYF.

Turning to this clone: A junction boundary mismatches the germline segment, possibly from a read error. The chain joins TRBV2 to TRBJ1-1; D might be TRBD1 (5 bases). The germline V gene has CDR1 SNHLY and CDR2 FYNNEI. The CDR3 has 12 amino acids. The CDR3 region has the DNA TGTGCCAGCAGTGAAGTAGGGGTTCCATCCCGTTTT. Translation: CASSEVGVPSRF.

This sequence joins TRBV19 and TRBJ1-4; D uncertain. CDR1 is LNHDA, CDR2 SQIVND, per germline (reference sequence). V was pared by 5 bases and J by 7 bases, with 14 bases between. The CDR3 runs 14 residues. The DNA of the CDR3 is TGTGCCAGTAGTGGAACGAGAGGAACTGAAAAACTGTTTTTT. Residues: CASSGTRGTEKLFF.